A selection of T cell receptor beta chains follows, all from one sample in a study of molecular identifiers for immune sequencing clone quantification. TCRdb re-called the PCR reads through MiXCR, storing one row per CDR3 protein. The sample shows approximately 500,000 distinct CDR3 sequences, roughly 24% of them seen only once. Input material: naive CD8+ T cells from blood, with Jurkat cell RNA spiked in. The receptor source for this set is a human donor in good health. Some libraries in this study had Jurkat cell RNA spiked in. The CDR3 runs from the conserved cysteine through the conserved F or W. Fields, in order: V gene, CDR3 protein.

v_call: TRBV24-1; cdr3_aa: CATSDHPSTGKNTGELFF
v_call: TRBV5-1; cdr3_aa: CASSPGLAYGNEQFF
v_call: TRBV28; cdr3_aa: CASSLGTSADTQYF
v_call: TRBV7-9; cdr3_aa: CASSSTGTSKETQYF
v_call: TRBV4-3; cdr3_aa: CASSQDQAEDMNTEAFF
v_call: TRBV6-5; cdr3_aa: CASSYSRGQGGGGELFF
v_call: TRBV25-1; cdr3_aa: CASSQTAYEQYF
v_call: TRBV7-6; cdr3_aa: CASSLSGGTSEQYF
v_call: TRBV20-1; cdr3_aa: CSARDREWSNQPQHF
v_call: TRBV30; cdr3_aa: CAWSVGGQYEQYF
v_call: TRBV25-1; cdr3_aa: CASSELREPETQYF
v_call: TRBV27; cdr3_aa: CASSHGGPFGSQETQYF
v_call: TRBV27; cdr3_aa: CASSPWTHGDTQYF
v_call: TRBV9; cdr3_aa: CASSADHLSTEAFF
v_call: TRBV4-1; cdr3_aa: CASSQGAHEQYF
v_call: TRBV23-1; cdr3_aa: CASSQSNKAGKSAPAF
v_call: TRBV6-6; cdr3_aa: CASRYWGLPLQKTQYF
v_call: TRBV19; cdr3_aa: CASSFTSQGSNQPQHF
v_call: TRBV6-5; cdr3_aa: CASSKTGGNEQFF
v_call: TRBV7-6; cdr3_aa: CASSLNGGLNTEAFF
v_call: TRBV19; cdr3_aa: CASSTGTTQPQHF
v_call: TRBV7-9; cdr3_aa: CASSPAEETQYF
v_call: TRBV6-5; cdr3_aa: CASSYSPSGSTDTQYF
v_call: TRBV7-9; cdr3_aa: CASSARTPKNTEAFF
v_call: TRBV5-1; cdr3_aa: CASKELAGDLETQYF
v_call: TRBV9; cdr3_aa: CASSAITPAEQFF
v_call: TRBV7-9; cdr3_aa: CASSEMGQNLQETQYF
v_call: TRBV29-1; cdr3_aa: CSVEDSWTSGADQETQYF
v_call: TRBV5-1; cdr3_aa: CASLAIGTDTQYF
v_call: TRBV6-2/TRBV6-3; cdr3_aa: CASSSDIMTYNEQFF
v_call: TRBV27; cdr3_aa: CASGPGTGSSYEQYF
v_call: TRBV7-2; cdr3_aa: CASSPPRAGYSGNTIYF
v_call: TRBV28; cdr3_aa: CASSLSGWTGKNNNEQFF
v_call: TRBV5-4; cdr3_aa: CASSPGQVASYEQYF
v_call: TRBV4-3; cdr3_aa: CASSQDGGTQPQHF
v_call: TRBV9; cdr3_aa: CARGRPRGGPNAQFF
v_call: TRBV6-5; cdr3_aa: CASSSRTSGSYEQYF
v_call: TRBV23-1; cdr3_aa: CASRQGTDTQYF
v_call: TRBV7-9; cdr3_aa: CASSLSLSDRGDYGYTF
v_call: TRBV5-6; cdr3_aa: CASGQWNTEAFF
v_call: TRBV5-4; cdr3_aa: CASSSTGTGVTTVSYEQYF
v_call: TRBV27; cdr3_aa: CASSFGTSGSGDTQYF
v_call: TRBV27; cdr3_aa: CASSLQGADEKLFF
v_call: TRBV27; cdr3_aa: CASSVGTSGTSTDTQYF
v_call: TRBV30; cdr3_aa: CAWSAGGAATEAFF
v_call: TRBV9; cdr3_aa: CASSVAEGRTEAFF
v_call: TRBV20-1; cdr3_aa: CSALDSSTGELFF
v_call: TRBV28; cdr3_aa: CASTLVGGGEETQYF
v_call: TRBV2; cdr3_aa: CDSSESGKGAGNTIYF
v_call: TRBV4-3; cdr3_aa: CASSRTVTLFEKPVF
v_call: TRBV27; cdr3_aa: CASSPVYTGELFF
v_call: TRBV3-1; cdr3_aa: CASSQLQENTDTQYF
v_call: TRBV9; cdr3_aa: CATSVEGSGKTQYF
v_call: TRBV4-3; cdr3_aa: CASSQRAGVGFPGELFF